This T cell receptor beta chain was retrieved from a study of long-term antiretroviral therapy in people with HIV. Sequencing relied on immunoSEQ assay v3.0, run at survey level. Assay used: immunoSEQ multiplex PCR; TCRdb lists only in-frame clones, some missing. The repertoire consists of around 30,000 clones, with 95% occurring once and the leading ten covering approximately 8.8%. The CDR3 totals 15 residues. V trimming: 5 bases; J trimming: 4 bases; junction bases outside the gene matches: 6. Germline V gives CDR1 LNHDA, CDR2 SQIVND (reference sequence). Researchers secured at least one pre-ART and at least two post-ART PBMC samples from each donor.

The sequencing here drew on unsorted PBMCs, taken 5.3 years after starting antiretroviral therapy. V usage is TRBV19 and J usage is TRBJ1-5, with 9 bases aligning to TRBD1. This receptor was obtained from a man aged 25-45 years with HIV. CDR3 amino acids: CASSPIGTGNQPQHF. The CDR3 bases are TGTGCCAGTAGTCCTATAGGGACAGGGAATCAGCCCCAGCATTTT.